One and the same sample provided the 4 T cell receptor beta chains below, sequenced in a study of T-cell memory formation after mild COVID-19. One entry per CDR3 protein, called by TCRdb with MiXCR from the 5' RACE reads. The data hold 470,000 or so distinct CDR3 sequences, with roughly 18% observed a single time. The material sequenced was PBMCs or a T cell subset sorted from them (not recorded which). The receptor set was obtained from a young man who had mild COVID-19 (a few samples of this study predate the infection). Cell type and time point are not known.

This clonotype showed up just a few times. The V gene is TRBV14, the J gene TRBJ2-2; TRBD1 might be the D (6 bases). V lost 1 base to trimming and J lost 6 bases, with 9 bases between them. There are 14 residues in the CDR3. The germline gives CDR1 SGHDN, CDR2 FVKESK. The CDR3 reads CASSQVAGAGELFF. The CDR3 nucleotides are TGTGCCAGCAGCCAAGTGGCAGGGGCCGGGGAGCTGTTTTTT.

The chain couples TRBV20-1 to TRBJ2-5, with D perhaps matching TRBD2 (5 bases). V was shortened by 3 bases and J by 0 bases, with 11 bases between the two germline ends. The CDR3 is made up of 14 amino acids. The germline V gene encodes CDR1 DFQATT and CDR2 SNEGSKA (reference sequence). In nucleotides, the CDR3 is TGCAGTGCTAGTATAGGACTGGACCAAGAGACCCAGTACTTC. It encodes CSASIGLDQETQYF.

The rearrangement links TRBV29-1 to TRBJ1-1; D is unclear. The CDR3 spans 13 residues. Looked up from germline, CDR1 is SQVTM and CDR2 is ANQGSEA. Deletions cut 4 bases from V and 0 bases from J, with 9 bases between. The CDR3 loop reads CSVVRALNTEAFF. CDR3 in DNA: TGCAGCGTTGTTAGAGCTCTGAACACTGAAGCTTTCTTT. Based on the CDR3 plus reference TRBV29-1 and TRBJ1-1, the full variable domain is SAVISQKPSRDICQRGTSLTIQCQVDSQVTMMFWYRQQPGQSLTLIATANQGSEATYESGFVIDKFPISRPNLTFSTLTVSNMSPEDSSIYLCSVVRALNTEAFFGQGTRLTVV.

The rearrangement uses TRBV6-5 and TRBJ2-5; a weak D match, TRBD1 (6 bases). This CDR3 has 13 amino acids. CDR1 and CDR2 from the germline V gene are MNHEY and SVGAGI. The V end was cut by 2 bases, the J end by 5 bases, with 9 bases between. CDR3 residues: CASSYRDRETQYF. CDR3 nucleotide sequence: TGTGCCAGCAGTTACCGTGACAGGGAGACCCAGTACTTC.